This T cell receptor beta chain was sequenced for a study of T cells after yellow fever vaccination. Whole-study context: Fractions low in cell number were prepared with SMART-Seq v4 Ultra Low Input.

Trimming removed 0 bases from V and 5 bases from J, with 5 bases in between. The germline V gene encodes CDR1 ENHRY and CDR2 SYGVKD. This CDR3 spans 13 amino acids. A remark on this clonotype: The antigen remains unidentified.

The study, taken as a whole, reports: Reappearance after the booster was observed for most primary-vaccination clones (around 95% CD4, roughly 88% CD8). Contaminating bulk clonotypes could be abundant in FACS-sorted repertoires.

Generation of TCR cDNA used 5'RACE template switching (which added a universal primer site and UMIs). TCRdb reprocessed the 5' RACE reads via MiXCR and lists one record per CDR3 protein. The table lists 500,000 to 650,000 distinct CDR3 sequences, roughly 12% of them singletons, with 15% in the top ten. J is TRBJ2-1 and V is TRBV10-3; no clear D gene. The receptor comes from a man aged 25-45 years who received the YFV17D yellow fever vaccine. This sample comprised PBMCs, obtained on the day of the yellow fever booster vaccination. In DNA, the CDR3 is TGTGCCATCAGTGAGTCTAGTGACAATGAGCAGTTCTTC. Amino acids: CAISESSDNEQFF.